The 9 T cell receptor beta chains given below trace back to one sample, sequenced in a study of blood T cells in healthy people across ages. PCR was performed a second time for about 7 to 12 cycles using a sample-barcoded 5' primer and a J-beta primer mix. TCRdb re-analysed the 5' RACE reads in MiXCR, keeping a single row per CDR3 protein. The data hold 1.6 million or so distinct CDR3 sequences, with about 31% observed a single time. The sample was blood. These receptors originate from a woman aged 30 to 39 in good health.

This clonotype was recorded a few times. The chain joins TRBV29-1 to TRBJ2-1; D gene unclear. V shed 1 base and J shed 13 bases, with 17 bases lying between them. The CDR3 length is 13 residues. The germline gives CDR1 SQVTM, CDR2 ANQGSEA. The CDR3 DNA follows: TGCAGCGTTGAAGGGTCCCCTCTTGGCGACCAGTTCTTC. Amino acid sequence: CSVEGSPLGDQFF.

As DNA, the CDR3 is TGTGCCAGCAGCACCCAGGGTAGCGGGGTTAAAGAGACCCAGTACTTC. This codes for CASSTQGSGVKETQYF. The chain combines TRBV3-1 with TRBJ2-5; 8 bases fit TRBD2. The V and J ends lost 5 bases and 3 bases, in that order; junction bases with no gene match: 11. This CDR3 has 16 residues. Germline V gene lookup returns CDR1 LGHDT and CDR2 YNNKEL (reference sequence).

The V call is TRBV2, the J call TRBJ2-5, with no clear D. The J call may be in error: the DNA end matches TRBJ2-7 better. From germline, CDR1 is SNHLY and CDR2 FYNNEI. This CDR3 is built from 11 residues. The CDR3 nucleotides read TGTGCCAGCAGTGTTTGGGACGAGCAGTACTTC. Protein: CASSVWDEQYF.

This clonotype was seen more than once but under ten times. The genes are TRBV7-9 and TRBJ2-7; D perhaps matches TRBD1 (5 bases). The germline V gene has CDR1 SEHNR and CDR2 FQNEAQ (reference sequence). V was shortened by 1 base and J by 6 bases, with 19 bases between the two germline ends. The CDR3 runs 16 residues. CDR3: CASSLDPRATLLEQYF. Here the CDR3 DNA reads TGTGCCAGCAGCTTAGACCCCAGGGCGACCCTCCTCGAGCAGTACTTC.

On this clonotype itself: The junction shows a germline mismatch at one end, possibly a read error. The chain uses TRBV2 and TRBJ2-5; 11 nucleotides agree with TRBD2. The CDR3 covers 15 residues. Per germline, CDR1 SNHLY and CDR2 FYNNEI. The CDR3 spells CAGSEMLAGGEEQYF. For the CDR3, the DNA is TGTGCCGGCAGTGAAATGTTAGCGGGAGGGGAAGAGCAGTACTTC.

This clonotype was observed a handful of times. This chain links TRBV7-6 with TRBJ2-5, with D perhaps matching TRBD2 (7 bases). The CDR3 length is 14 residues. Trimming shortened V by 5 bases and J by 7 bases, and 17 bases separated the two germline ends. Germline V gene lookup returns CDR1 SGHVS and CDR2 FNYEAQ. CDR3 amino acids: CASSQGGLGGTQYF. The CDR3 DNA sequence: TGTGCCAGCAGCCAAGGCGGACTAGGGGGGACCCAGTACTTC.

This clonotype was seen only once. The rearrangement uses TRBV28 and TRBJ2-1, with 12 bases lining up with TRBD2. V lost 6 bases to trimming and J lost 9 bases; unmatched junction nucleotides: 18. Germline values: CDR1 MDHEN, CDR2 SYDVKM. The CDR3 consists of 18 residues. Here the CDR3 DNA reads TGTGCCAGCAGCCTTGGGACTAGCGGGTGGCTTCTTACCGGTGAGCAGTTCTTC. Encoded protein: CASSLGTSGWLLTGEQFF.

The V gene is TRBV5-8, the J gene TRBJ2-7; D perhaps matches TRBD1 (5 bases). From germline, CDR1 is SGHTS and CDR2 YDEGEE. This CDR3 has 14 amino acids. V was cut by 4 bases and J by 5 bases, with 16 bases left in between. The CDR3 loop reads CASSPLRQLNEQYF. CDR3 coding DNA: TGTGCCAGCAGCCCTCTACGACAGCTTAACGAGCAGTACTTC. Looking up the rest from reference TRBV5-8 and TRBJ2-7 gives the full variable domain: EAGVTQSPTHLIKTRGQQATLRCSPISGHTSVYWYQQALGLGLQFLLWYDEGEERNRGNFPPRFSGRQFPNYSSELNVNALELEDSALYLCASSPLRQLNEQYFGPGTRLTVT.

The chain links TRBV5-1 to TRBJ2-7, with 7 bases lining up with TRBD1. In germline, CDR1 is SGHRS, CDR2 YFSETQ. The CDR3 loop spans 15 amino acids. V was clipped by 5 bases and J by 5 bases; unmatched bases: 13. The CDR3 reads CASRPTGVGTNEQYF. The CDR3 nucleotides read TGCGCCAGCAGACCCACAGGGGTAGGCACGAACGAGCAGTACTTC.